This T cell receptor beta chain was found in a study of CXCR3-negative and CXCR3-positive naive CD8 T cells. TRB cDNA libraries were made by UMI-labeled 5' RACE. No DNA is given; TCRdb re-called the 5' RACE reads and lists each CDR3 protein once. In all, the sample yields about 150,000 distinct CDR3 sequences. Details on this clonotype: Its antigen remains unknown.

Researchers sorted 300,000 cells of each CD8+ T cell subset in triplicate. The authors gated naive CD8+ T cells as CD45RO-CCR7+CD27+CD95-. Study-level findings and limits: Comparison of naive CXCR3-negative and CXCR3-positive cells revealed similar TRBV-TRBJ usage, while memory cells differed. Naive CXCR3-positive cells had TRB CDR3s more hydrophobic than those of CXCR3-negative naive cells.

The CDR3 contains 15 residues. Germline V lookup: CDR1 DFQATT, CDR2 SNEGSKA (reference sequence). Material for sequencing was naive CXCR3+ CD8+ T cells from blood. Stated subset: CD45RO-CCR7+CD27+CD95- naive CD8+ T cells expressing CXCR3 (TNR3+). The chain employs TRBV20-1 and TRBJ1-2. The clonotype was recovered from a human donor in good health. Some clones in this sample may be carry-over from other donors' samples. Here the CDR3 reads CGARKDGGSNYGYTF.